The present TCR beta chain was sequenced within a study of shared clonotypes between healthy human individuals. TCRdb keeps only in-frame clones here, not all; method: immunoSEQ multiplex PCR. This sample yields fewer than 700,000 clones, of which roughly 72% are seen a single time; 12% belongs to the top ten. The germline V gene encodes CDR1 SGDLS and CDR2 YYNGEE. Trimming removed 3 bases at V and 2 bases at J, with 12 bases between. This CDR3 contains 15 residues. The clonotype comes from a woman between 40 and 50 years old in good health. Some clones in this sample may be carry-over from other donors' samples. Source material: PBMCs. V gene TRBV9 combines with J gene TRBJ2-1; TRBD2 might be the D (5 bases). CDR3 loop: CASSAREGTYNEQFF. The DNA of the CDR3 is TGTGCCAGCAGCGCGCGTGAGGGAACCTACAATGAGCAGTTCTTC.